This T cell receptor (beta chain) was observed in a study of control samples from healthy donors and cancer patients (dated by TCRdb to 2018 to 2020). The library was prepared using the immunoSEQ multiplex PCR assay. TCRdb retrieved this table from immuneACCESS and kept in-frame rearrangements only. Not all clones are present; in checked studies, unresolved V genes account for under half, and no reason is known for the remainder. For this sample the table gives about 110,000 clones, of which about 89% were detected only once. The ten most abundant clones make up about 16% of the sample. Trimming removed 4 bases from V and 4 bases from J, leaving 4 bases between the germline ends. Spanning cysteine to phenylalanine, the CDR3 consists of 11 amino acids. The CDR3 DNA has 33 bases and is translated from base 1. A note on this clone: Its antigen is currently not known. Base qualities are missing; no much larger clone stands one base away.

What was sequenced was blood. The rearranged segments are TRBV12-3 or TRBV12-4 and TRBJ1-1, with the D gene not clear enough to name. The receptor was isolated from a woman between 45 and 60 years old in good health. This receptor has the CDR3 CASSSLTEAFF. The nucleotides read TGTGCCAGCAGTTCCCTCACTGAAGCTTTCTTT.